Shown below are 15 T cell receptor beta chains from a single sample sequenced in a study of blood T cell repertoires in COVID-19. Produced via immunoSEQ multiplex PCR; TCRdb's table is partial and in-frame only. The sample shows about 240,000 clones, roughly 85% of them seen only once. Sequencing was performed on PBMCs or T cells enriched from blood (not recorded which). The receptors derive from a woman between 40 and 55 years old who had been exposed to COVID-19.

CDR3 coding DNA: TGTGCCAGCAGCTTTCCGGGGGGTAGCACAGATACGCAGTATTTT. The encoded protein is CASSFPGGSTDTQYF. V gene TRBV7-3 combines with J gene TRBJ2-3; 7 bases map to TRBD2. Germline CDR1 SGHTA, CDR2 FQGTGA. This CDR3 is built from 15 residues. The trim removed 3 bases at V and 0 bases at J, leaving 3 bases unmatched.

V usage is TRBV3-1 (or the pseudogene TRBV3-2) and J usage is TRBJ1-2; D is unresolved. V lost 4 bases, J lost 7 bases, and 19 bases lay in between. This CDR3 region has 15 residues. CDR1 is LGHDT and CDR2 is YNNKEL in the germline V gene (reference sequence). The CDR3 region is CASSLRALGLGGYTF. CDR3 in DNA: TGTGCCAGCAGCCTGAGAGCCCTCGGGTTGGGTGGCTACACCTTC.

The chain uses TRBV4-1 and TRBJ1-2; 7 bases agree with TRBD1. The CDR3 loop spans 15 amino acids. J was trimmed by 5 bases and V by 6 bases; bases with no gene match: 12. Germline V gives CDR1 MGHRA, CDR2 YSYEKL. CDR3 sequence reads: CASRVSEGAQYGYTF. In DNA, the CDR3 is TGCGCCAGCAGGGTGAGCGAGGGGGCCCAATATGGCTACACCTTC.

This chain uses TRBV5-4 with TRBJ1-3; perhaps TRBD1 as D (5 bases). CDR1 is SGHNT and CDR2 is YYREEE in the germline V gene (reference sequence). Trimming removed 4 bases from V and 3 bases from J, with 11 bases in between. CDR3 length: 14 residues. CDR3 in DNA: TGTGCCAGCAGCCCTGGCGGGGGTGGAAACACCATATATTTT. This sequence encodes CASSPGGGGNTIYF. Using reference TRBV5-4 and TRBJ1-3 for the parts outside the CDR3, the full variable domain is ETGVTQSPTHLIKTRGQQVTLRCSSQSGHNTVSWYQQALGQGPQFIFQYYREEENGRGNFPPRFSGLQFPNYSSELNVNALELDDSALYLCASSPGGGGNTIYFGEGSWLTVV.

The chain has TRBV6-4 and TRBJ2-1; D possibly corresponds to TRBD2 (6 bases). V was clipped by 0 bases and J by 7 bases, with 25 bases between them. The CDR3 runs to 19 residues. Germline CDR1 MRHNA, CDR2 SNTAGT. CDR3 region: CASSDSSGVARVWANEQFF. CDR3 nucleotide sequence: TGTGCCAGCAGTGACTCATCGGGGGTGGCCCGAGTTTGGGCGAATGAGCAGTTCTTC.

This clone was found many times. The chain combines TRBV27 with TRBJ1-1; 7 bases are a match to TRBD1. This CDR3 has 15 residues. V was clipped by 7 bases and J by 1 base; unmatched bases: 9. Per germline, CDR1 MNHEY and CDR2 SMNVEV (reference sequence). The CDR3 nucleotides are TGTGCCAGCAATTTGCTAGGGGGCAGGAACACTGAAGCTTTCTTT. Its translation is CASNLLGGRNTEAFF.

Here the CDR3 reads CASSTGGARNTIYF. Here the CDR3 DNA reads TGTGCCAGCAGTACAGGGGGCGCGAGAAACACCATATATTTT. The V and J genes are TRBV2 and TRBJ1-3; 9 bases are shared with TRBD1. Germline V gene data show CDR1 as SNHLY and CDR2 as FYNNEI. V shed 5 bases, J shed 5 bases, and the junction held 4 bases outside the gene matches. CDR3 length: 14 amino acids.

The J gene is TRBJ2-5, the V gene TRBV5-4, with 8 bases lining up with TRBD2. With 0 bases clipped from V and 2 bases from J, the junction kept 6 bases outside the gene matches. This CDR3 spans 16 amino acids. Germline V lookup: CDR1 SGHNT, CDR2 YYREEE (reference sequence). As DNA, the CDR3 is TGTGCCAGCAGCTTGGATTCAGCGGGGGTTCAAGAGACCCAGTACTTC. This sequence encodes CASSLDSAGVQETQYF. Variable domain in full (rest from reference TRBV5-4 and TRBJ2-5): ETGVTQSPTHLIKTRGQQVTLRCSSQSGHNTVSWYQQALGQGPQFIFQYYREEENGRGNFPPRFSGLQFPNYSSELNVNALELDDSALYLCASSLDSAGVQETQYFGPGTRLLVL.

The chain has TRBV18 and TRBJ2-2; tentatively, D is TRBD2 (7 bases). The CDR3 sequence is 15 residues long. CDR1 KGHSH and CDR2 LQKENI come from the germline V gene. With 6 bases removed from V and 3 bases from J, the gap between germline ends came to 14 bases. The CDR3 bases are TGTGCCAGCTCCACGCGAGGGGGGGACACCGGGGAGCTGTTTTTT. Encoded protein: CASSTRGGDTGELFF.

The genes are TRBV4-3 and TRBJ1-2; unclear D gene. Germline-derived CDR1 and CDR2 are LGHNA and YSLEER. CDR3 length: 14 residues. Trimming took 1 base from V and 4 from J, leaving 10 bases between them. CDR3 loop: CASSQGLQLYGYTF. The CDR3 DNA reads as TGCGCCAGCAGCCAAGGTCTACAGCTCTATGGCTACACCTTC.

The chain employs TRBV28 and TRBJ1-2, with TRBD1 identical over 10 bases. Germline V gives CDR1 MDHEN, CDR2 SYDVKM. V trimming: 6 bases; J trimming: 4 bases; junction bases outside the gene matches: 8. The CDR3 spans 15 residues. Written as DNA, the CDR3 is TGTGCCAGCAGCTATCCGACAGGGGGCGGCTATGGCTACACCTTC. This translates into CASSYPTGGGYGYTF.

This chain links TRBV29-1 with TRBJ1-6, with D perhaps TRBD1 (5 bases). V lost 6 bases, J lost 5 bases, and 11 bases lay in between. CDR1 SQVTM and CDR2 ANQGSEA come from the germline V gene. This CDR3 is built from 13 residues. CDR3 coding DNA: TGCAGCGTAACCGCAGGGCATAATTCACCCCTCCACTTT. It translates to CSVTAGHNSPLHF.

The CDR3 region is CASSIRQVQETQYF. For the CDR3, the DNA is TGTGCCAGCAGCATCCGACAGGTCCAAGAGACCCAGTACTTC. This chain connects TRBV5-6 to TRBJ2-5; TRBD1 is a possible D gene (6 bases). Per the germline V gene, CDR1 is SGHDT and CDR2 is YYEEEE. This CDR3 region has 14 residues. The V end was cut by 4 bases, the J end by 1 base, with 11 bases between.

The table lists this clone with a count of one. The chain combines TRBV7-7 with TRBJ2-1, with unresolved D. V shed 1 base and J shed 0 bases, with 13 bases lying between them. The CDR3 spans 17 residues. CDR1 and CDR2 from the germline V gene are SSHAT and FNYEAQ (reference sequence). Here the CDR3 DNA reads TGTGCCAGCAGCTTAGAAGCGTTTCTTCCCTCCTACAATGAGCAGTTCTTC. It specifies CASSLEAFLPSYNEQFF.

The CDR3 is CASRIRGTDGYTF. CDR3 in DNA: TGTGCCAGCAGAATCAGGGGGACTGATGGCTACACCTTC. This chain connects TRBV6-5 to TRBJ1-2; 7 nucleotides align to TRBD1. Per the germline V gene, CDR1 is MNHEY and CDR2 is SVGAGI. Trimming took 6 bases from V and 6 from J; bases not matched to a gene: 7. This CDR3 spans 13 amino acids.